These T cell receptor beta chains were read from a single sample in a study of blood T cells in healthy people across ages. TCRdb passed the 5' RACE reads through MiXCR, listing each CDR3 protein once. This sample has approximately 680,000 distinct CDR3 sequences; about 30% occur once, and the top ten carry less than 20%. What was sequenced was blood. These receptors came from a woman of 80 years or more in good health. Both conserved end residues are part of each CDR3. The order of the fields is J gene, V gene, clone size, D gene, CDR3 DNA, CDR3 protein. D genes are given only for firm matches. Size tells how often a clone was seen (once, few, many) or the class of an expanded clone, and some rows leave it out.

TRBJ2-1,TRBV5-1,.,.,TGCGCCAGCAGCCTAAGGCCGGGACAGCAGTTCTTC,CASSLRPGQQFF
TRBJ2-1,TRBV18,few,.,TGTGCCAGCTCACCATGGACAGAGGGTGAGCAGTTCTTC,CASSPWTEGEQFF
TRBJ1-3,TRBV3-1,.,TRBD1,TGTGCCAGCAGCCATCCGGACAGGGGGCATGGAAACACCATATATTTT,CASSHPDRGHGNTIYF
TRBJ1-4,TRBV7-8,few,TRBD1,TGTGCCAGCAGCTCCCGGGACAGGGAATACGAAAAACTGTTTTTT,CASSSRDREYEKLFF
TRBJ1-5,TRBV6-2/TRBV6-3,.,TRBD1,TGTGCCAGCAGTCCTTTCAGGGGGGGAAATCAGCCCCAGCATTTT,CASSPFRGGNQPQHF
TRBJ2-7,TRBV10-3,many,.,TGTGCCATCAGCCATGGCCGACGGGAATCCTACGAGCAGTACTTC,CAISHGRRESYEQYF
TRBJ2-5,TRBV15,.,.,TGTGCCACCAGCAGAGAGGGAAGGCGAGAGACCCAGTACTTC,CATSREGRRETQYF
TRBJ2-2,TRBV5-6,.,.,TGTGCCAGCAGCCGAGAGAGGGGCCACGGGGAGCTGTTTTTT,CASSRERGHGELFF
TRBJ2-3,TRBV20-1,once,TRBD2,TGCAGTGCTAATCAGCCTAGCGGGAGCACAGATACGCAGTATTTT,CSANQPSGSTDTQYF
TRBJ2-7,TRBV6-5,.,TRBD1,TGTGCCAGCAGTACCCTGGGACAGACCAGCGAGCAGTACTTC,CASSTLGQTSEQYF
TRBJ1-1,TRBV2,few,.,TGTGCCAGCGGGCAGAATATGAACACTGAAGCTTTCTTT,CASGQNMNTEAFF
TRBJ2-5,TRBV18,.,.,TGTGCCAGCTCACGACGCGTGGGGGGCCAAGAGACCCAGTACTTC,CASSRRVGGQETQYF
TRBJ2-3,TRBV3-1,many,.,TGTGCCAGCAGCCAAGAGGCCCCACCTACCGGGGATACGCAGTATTTT,CASSQEAPPTGDTQYF
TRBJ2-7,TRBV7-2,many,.,TGTGCCAGCAGCTTCCCGTTGGCGGGGGCTACCTACGAGCAGTACTTC,CASSFPLAGATYEQYF
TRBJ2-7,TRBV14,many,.,TGTGCCAGCAGCCAAGAAAGTGGGCTAGCCTCCTACGAGCAGTACTTC,CASSQESGLASYEQYF
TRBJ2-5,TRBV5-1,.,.,TGCGCCAGCAGCTTGGCGGCGCGCAACGAAGAGACCCAGTACTTC,CASSLAARNEETQYF
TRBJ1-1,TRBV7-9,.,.,TGTGCCAGCAGCACCCGACGCGGGGGGGAGGCTGAAGCTTTCTTT,CASSTRRGGEAEAFF
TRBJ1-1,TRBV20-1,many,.,TGCAGTGCTGCAGGGCCATTGAACACTGAAGCTTTCTTT,CSAAGPLNTEAFF
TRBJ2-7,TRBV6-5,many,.,TGTGCCAGCACTCAATCTCCCATGGGACTCCCTTACGAGCAGTACTTC,CASTQSPMGLPYEQYF
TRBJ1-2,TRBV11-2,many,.,TGTGCCAGCAGCTTGCCCCTGGATTTCTATGGCTACACCTTC,CASSLPLDFYGYTF
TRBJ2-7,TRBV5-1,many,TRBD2,TGCGCCAGCAGCCGGGAGGGATTTACCTACGAGCAGTACTTC,CASSREGFTYEQYF
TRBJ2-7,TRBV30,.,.,TGTGCCTGGAGTCCTCGAAGGGACGAGCAGTACTTC,CAWSPRRDEQYF